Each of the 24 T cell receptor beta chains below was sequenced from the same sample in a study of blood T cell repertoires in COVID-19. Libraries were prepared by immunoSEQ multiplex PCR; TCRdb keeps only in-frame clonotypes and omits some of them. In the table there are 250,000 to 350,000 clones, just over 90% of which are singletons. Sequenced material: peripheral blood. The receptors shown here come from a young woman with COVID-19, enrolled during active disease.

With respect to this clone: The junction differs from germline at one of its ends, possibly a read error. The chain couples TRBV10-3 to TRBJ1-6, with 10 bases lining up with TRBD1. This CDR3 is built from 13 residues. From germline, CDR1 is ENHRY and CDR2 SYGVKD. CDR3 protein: CAISKGGQGHSTF. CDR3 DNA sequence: TGTGCCATCAGTAAGGGGGGACAGGGGCACTCCACGTTT.

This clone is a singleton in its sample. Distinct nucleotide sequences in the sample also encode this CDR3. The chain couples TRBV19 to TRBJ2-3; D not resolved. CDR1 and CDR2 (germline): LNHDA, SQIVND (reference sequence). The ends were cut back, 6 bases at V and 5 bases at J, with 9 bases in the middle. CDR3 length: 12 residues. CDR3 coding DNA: TGTGCCAGTAGCCCCGGCGGAGATACGCAGTATTTT. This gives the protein CASSPGGDTQYF.

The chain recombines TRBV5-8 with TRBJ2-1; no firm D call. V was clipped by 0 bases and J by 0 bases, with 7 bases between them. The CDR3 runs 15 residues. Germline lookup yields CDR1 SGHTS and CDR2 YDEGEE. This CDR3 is CASSLGKSSYNEQFF. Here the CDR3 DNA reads TGTGCCAGCAGCTTGGGTAAGAGCTCCTACAATGAGCAGTTCTTC. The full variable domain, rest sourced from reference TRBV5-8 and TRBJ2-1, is EAGVTQSPTHLIKTRGQQATLRCSPISGHTSVYWYQQALGLGLQFLLWYDEGEERNRGNFPPRFSGRQFPNYSSELNVNALELEDSALYLCASSLGKSSYNEQFFGPGTRLTVL.

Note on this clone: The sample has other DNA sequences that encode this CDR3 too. The CDR3 here is CATSSRRDTEAFF. The CDR3 DNA is TGTGCCACCAGCAGCCGACGGGACACTGAAGCTTTCTTT. This chain uses TRBV15 with TRBJ1-1; D is unresolved. V shed 3 bases and J shed 3 bases, with 8 bases lying between them. The V gene's germline CDR1 is LNHNV and CDR2 YYDKDF (reference sequence). This CDR3 has 13 residues.

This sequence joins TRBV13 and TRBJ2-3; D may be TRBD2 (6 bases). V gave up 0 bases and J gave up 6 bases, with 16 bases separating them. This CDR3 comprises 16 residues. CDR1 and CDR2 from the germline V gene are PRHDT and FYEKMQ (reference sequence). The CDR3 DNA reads TGTGCCAGCAGCTTAGGCCTTAGCGGTTACGGGGATACGCAGTATTTT. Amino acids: CASSLGLSGYGDTQYF.

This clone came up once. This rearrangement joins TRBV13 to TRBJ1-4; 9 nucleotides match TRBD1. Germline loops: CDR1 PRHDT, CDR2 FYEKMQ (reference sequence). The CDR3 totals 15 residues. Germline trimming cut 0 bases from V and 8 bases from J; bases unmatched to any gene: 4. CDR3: CASSLGGTGREKLFF. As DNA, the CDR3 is TGTGCCAGCAGCTTAGGGGGGACAGGGAGAGAAAAACTGTTTTTT.

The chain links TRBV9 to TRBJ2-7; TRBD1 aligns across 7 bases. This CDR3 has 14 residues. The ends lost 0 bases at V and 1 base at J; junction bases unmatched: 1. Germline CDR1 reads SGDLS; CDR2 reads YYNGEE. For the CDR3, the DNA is TGTGCCAGCAGCGTAGCACAGGGGTCCTACGAGCAGTACTTC. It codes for CASSVAQGSYEQYF.

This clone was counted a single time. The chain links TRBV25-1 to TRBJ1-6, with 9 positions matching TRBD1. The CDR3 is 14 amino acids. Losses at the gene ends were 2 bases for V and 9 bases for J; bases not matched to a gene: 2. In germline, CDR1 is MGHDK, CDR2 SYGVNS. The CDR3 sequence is CASSEVTGGSPLHF. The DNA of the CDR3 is TGTGCCAGCAGTGAAGTGACAGGGGGTTCACCCCTCCACTTT.

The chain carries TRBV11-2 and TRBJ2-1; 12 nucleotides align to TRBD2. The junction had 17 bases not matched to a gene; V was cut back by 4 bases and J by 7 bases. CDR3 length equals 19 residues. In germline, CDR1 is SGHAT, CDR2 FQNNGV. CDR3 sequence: CASSSIRRPSGRARNEQFF. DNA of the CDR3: TGTGCCAGCAGCTCAATACGCCGCCCTAGCGGGAGGGCGAGGAATGAGCAGTTCTTC.

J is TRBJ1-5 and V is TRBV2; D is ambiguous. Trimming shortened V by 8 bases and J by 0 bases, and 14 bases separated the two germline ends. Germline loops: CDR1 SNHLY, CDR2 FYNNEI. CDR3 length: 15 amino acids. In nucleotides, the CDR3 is TGTGCCAGCGGTGTGCGGGGTCCTAGCAATCAGCCCCAGCATTTT. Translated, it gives CASGVRGPSNQPQHF.

CDR3 coding DNA: TGTGCCAGTAGTTCCCCGGGGTCACCCCTCCACTTT. Protein sequence: CASSSPGSPLHF. The chain links TRBV19 to TRBJ1-6; D not certain. Germline V lookup: CDR1 LNHDA, CDR2 SQIVND (reference sequence). This CDR3 has 12 residues. The V end was cut by 5 bases, the J end by 10 bases, with 9 bases between.

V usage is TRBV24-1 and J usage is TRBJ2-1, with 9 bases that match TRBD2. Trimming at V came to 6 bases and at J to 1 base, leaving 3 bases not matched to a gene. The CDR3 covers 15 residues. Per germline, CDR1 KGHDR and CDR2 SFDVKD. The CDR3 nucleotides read TGTGCCACCAGTCGGACTAGCGAATCCTACAATGAGCAGTTCTTC. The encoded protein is CATSRTSESYNEQFF.

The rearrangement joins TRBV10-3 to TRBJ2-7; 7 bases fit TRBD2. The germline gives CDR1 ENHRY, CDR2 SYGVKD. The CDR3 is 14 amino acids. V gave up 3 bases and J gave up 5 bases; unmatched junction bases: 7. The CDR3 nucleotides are TGTGCCATCAGTGAACTGCGGGAGATAAACGAGCAGTACTTC. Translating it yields CAISELREINEQYF.

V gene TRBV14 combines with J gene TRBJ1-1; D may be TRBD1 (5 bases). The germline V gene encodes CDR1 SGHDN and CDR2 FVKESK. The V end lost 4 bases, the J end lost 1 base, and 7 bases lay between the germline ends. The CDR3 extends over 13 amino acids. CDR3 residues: CASSPRGNTEAFF. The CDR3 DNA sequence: TGTGCCAGCAGCCCAAGGGGGAACACTGAAGCTTTCTTT.

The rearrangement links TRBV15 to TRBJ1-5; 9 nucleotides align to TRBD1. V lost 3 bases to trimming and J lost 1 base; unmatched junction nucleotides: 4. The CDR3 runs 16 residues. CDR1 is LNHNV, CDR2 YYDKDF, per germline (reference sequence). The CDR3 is CATSSTDRGSNQPQHF. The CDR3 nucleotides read TGTGCCACCAGCAGTACCGACAGGGGGAGCAATCAGCCCCAGCATTTT.

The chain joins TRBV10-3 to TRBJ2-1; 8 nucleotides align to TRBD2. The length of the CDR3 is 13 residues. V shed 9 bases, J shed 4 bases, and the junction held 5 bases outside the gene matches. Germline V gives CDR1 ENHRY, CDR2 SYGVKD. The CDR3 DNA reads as TGTGCCATTCGGACTAGCAAATACAATGAGCAGTTCTTC. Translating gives CAIRTSKYNEQFF.

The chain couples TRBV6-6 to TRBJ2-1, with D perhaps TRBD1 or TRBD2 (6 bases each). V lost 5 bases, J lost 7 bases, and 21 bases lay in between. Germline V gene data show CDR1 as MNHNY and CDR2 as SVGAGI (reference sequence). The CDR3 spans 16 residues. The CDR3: CASSRGLGTGRNEQFF. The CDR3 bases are TGTGCCAGCAGTCGGGGGCTAGGAACTGGCAGAAATGAGCAGTTCTTC.

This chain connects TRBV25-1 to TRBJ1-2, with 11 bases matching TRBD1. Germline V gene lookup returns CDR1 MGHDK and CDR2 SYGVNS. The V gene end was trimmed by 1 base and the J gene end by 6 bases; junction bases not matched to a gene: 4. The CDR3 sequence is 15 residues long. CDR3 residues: CASSEWTGGLHGYTF. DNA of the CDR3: TGTGCCAGCAGTGAATGGACAGGGGGCCTGCATGGCTACACCTTC.

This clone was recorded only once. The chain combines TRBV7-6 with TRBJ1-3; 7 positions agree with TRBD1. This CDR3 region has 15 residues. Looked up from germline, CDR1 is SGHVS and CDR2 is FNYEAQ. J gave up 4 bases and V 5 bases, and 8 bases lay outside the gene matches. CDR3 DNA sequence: TGTGCCAGCAGCCCAACACAGGGGAGCGGAAACACCATATATTTT. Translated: CASSPTQGSGNTIYF.

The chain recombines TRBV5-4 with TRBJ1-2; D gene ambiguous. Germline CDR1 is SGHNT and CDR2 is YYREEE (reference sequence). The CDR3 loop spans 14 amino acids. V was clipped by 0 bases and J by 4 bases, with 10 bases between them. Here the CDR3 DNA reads TGTGCCAGCAGCTTGGACAGCCGGCCCTATGGCTACACCTTC. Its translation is CASSLDSRPYGYTF.

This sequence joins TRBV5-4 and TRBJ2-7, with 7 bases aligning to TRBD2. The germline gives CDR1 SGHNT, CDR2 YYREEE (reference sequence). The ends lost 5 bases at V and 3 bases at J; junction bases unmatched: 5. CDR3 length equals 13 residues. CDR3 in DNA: TGTGCCAGCAGTTTGAGCGGGGTCTACGAGCAGTACTTC. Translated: CASSLSGVYEQYF. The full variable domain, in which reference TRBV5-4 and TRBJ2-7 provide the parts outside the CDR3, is ETGVTQSPTHLIKTRGQQVTLRCSSQSGHNTVSWYQQALGQGPQFIFQYYREEENGRGNFPPRFSGLQFPNYSSELNVNALELDDSALYLCASSLSGVYEQYFGPGTRLTVT.

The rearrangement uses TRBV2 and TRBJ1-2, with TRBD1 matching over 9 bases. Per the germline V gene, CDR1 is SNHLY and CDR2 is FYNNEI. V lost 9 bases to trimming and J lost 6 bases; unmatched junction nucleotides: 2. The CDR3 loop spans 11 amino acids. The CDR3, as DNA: TGTGCCAGACAGGGGGCAGATGGCTACACCTTC. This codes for CARQGADGYTF.

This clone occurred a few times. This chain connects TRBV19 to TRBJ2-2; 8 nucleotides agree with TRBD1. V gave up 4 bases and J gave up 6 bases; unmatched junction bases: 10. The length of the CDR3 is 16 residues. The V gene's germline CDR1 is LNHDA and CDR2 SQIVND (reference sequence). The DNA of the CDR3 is TGTGCCAGTAGTACAGGACAGGGTGTCGGTCCCGGGGAGCTGTTTTTT. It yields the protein CASSTGQGVGPGELFF.

The CDR3: CASSPRTDSLPYF. The CDR3 DNA sequence: TGTGCCAGCAGCCCTAGGACGGACTCACTTCCGTATTTT. This rearrangement joins TRBV13 to TRBJ2-3, with D possibly being TRBD2 (5 bases). In germline, CDR1 is PRHDT, CDR2 FYEKMQ (reference sequence). This CDR3 region has 13 residues. V gave up 5 bases and J gave up 14 bases, with 20 bases separating them.